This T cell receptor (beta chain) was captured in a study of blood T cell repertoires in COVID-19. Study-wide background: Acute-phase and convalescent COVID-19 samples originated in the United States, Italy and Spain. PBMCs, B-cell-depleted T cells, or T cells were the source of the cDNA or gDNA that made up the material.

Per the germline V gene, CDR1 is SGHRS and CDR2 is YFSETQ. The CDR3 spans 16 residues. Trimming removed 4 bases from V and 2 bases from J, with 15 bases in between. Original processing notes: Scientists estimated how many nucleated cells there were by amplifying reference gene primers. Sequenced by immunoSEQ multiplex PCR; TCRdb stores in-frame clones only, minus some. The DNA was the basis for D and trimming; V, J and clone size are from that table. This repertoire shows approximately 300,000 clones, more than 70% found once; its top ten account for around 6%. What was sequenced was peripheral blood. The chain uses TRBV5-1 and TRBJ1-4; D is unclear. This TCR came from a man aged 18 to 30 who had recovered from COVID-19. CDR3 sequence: CASSRAPRQTNEKLFF. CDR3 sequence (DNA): TGCGCCAGCAGCCGCGCGCCGCGGCAGACTAATGAAAAACTGTTTTTT.